The clone carrying this T cell receptor (beta chain) was seen ten or more times. Its antigen is not identified. The time point: patch test 3, about 24 weeks after DPC sensitization. Sample treatment: therapeutic diphenylcyclopropenone sensitization with weekly scalp DPC. The data derive from a study of human T cells and chemical hapten exposure. Background on the study: Small differences in pooled library volume mainly drove the variation in TCR yields per sample. Study results and caveats: Higher patch test scores went with higher counts of PT1 expanded TCRs. TCRs exceeding 1 in 1000 frequency stayed unchanged with DPC sensitization.

V was pared by 5 bases and J by 1 base, with 7 bases of the junction left unmatched. CDR1 and CDR2 (germline): SGHVS, FNYEAQ. The CDR3 runs 15 residues. Unique molecular identifiers were attached to individual cDNA molecules during library preparation. TCRdb reprocessed the RACE reads via MiXCR and lists one record per CDR3 protein. The sample shows 50,000 to 70,000 distinct CDR3 sequences, around 12% of them seen only once. This receptor was identified in a man aged 25-40 years with alopecia areata. Some clones in this sample may be carry-over from other donors' samples. The chain recombines TRBV7-6 with TRBJ2-5, with TRBD1 identical over 7 bases. Here the sequenced sample was whole blood, taken in connection with sensitization to the hapten diphenylcyclopropenone (DPC). The CDR3 protein is CASSTMTGPQETQYF. The CDR3 DNA is TGTGCCAGCAGCACAATGACAGGGCCCCAAGAGACCCAGTACTTC.